The table lists the clone carrying this T cell receptor beta chain with a few counts. The target antigen is unknown. The data stem from a study of post-analysis software for immune sequencing data. Looking at the study overall: In terms of disease course, relapsing-remitting, secondary progressive and progressive-relapsing multiple sclerosis were included. Whole-study findings and limits: Relative to controls, patients had a handful of TRBV segments at higher frequency, with TRBV5-6, TRBV5-1 and TRBV20-1 among these. There was significantly lower normalized Chao1 diversity in multiple sclerosis patients than in controls. With F measure, samples from one preparation batch clustered together strongly.

Germline CDR1 is SGHRS and CDR2 is YFSETQ. CDR3 length equals 15 residues. Trimming removed 3 bases from V and 4 bases from J, with 14 bases in between. Included in the TCR beta cDNA libraries were unique molecular identifiers. A population of about 0.95 to 10 million T cells gave rise to a few hundred thousand cDNA molecules. TCRdb recomputed calls from the PCR reads with MiXCR, one row per CDR3 protein. Among about 200,000 distinct CDR3 sequences listed, 29% were seen once. The material sequenced was blood. The genes are TRBV5-1 and TRBJ2-1; a possible D gene is TRBD1 (5 bases). The TCR originated in a girl aged 2 to 17 with multiple sclerosis. Here the CDR3 reads CASSSPSDSYNEQFF. The CDR3 DNA sequence: TGCGCCAGCAGCTCCCCCTCCGACAGTTACAATGAGCAGTTCTTC.